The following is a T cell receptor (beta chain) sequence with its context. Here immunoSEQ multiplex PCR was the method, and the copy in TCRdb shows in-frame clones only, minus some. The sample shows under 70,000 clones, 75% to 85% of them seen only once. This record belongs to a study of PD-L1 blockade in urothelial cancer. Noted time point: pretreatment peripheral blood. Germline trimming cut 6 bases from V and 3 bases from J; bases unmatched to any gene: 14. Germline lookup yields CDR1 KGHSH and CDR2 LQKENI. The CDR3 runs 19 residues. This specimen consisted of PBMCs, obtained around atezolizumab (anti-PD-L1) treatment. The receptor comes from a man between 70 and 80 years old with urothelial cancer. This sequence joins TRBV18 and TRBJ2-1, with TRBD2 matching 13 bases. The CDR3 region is CASSQTRTSGRVGYNEQFF. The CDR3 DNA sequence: TGTGCCAGCTCTCAAACCCGGACTAGCGGGAGAGTCGGCTACAATGAGCAGTTCTTC.